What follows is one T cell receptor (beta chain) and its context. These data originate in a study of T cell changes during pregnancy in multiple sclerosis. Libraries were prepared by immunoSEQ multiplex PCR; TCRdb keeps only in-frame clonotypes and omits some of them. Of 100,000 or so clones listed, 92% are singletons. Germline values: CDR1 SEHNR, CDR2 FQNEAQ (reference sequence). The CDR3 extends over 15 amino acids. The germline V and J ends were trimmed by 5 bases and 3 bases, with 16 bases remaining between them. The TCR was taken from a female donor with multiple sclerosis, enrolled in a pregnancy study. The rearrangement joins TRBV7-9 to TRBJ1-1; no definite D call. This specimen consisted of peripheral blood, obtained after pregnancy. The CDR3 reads CASSKKRGYDTEAFF. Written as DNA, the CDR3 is TGTGCCAGCAGCAAAAAACGAGGCTATGACACTGAAGCTTTCTTT.